This T cell receptor (beta chain) was found in a study of shared clonotypes between healthy human individuals. The CDR3 sequence is 15 residues long. Trimming cost V 4 bases and J 5 bases; bases outside gene matches: 4. Germline CDR1 and CDR2: SGHDN and FVKESK. Measured with immunoSEQ multiplex PCR; TCRdb has only the in-frame clones, and not every one. Of under 650,000 clones listed, less than 96% are singletons. About this clone itself: Its antigen remains unknown.

Regarding the study as a whole: Lower generation probabilities were found for non-shared clonotypes than for those shared by all four donors.

This receptor was obtained from a woman between 25 and 40 years old in good health. V is TRBV14 and J is TRBJ2-3, with TRBD2 matching 12 bases. The sequenced sample consisted of naive CD4+ T cells sorted from blood. Indicated subset: CD45RA+ positively selected. CDR3 residues: CASSPGLAGRDTQYF. The DNA of the CDR3 is TGTGCCAGCAGCCCAGGACTAGCGGGACGAGATACGCAGTATTTT.